This T cell receptor beta chain was documented in a study of blood T cell repertoires in COVID-19. Study-level background: Acute and convalescent COVID-19 samples came from the United States, Italy and Spain.

V dropped 6 bases and J dropped 4 bases, with 12 bases sitting between them. The germline V gene has CDR1 MNHEY and CDR2 SMNVEV (reference sequence). The CDR3 sequence is 13 residues long. TCRdb's copy holds only in-frame clones and misses some; the assay was immunoSEQ multiplex PCR. The data show 350,000 to 450,000 clones, around 85% seen once. The chain employs TRBV27 and TRBJ1-1; possible D gene TRBD1, 5 bases. The receptor was derived from a woman between 18 and 29 years old with acute or convalescent COVID-19. The source material was peripheral blood. DNA for the CDR3: TGTGCCAGCAGCTGGGGCTTACGCACTGAAGCTTTCTTT. The encoded protein is CASSWGLRTEAFF.